This is a list of T cell receptor beta chains from one sample in a study of shared clonotypes between healthy human individuals. Only in-frame clones appear in the TCRdb table, and some are missing; sequencing was by immunoSEQ multiplex PCR. The sample gives about 2.2 million clones, just over 90% of which show up once; about 1.6% is in the top ten. Sequencing was carried out using naive CD8+ T cells from PBMCs. The receptor source for this set is a man younger than 30 in good health. Some clones in this sample may be carry-over from other donors' samples. CDR3s include the opening cysteine and the closing phenylalanine or tryptophan. The D gene is left open where the match is weak. The listing skips clone size in some rows; elsewhere it reads once, few, many or a size class.

CDR3aa,CDR3nt,d_gene,v_gene,j_gene,abundance
CASSPRTSGITDTQYF,TGTGCCAGCAGTCCCCGGACTAGCGGAATCACAGATACGCAGTATTTT,TRBD2,TRBV28,TRBJ2-3,NA
CASSLTVLNTGELFF,TGTGCCAGCAGTTTGACAGTCCTGAACACCGGGGAGCTGTTTTTT,NA,TRBV28,TRBJ2-2,NA
CASSQYFSGYEQFF,TGTGCCAGCAGCCAATATTTCTCAGGGTATGAGCAGTTCTTC,NA,TRBV4-2,TRBJ2-1,NA
CAISELAGKSIGDGYTF,TGTGCCATCAGTGAGTTGGCAGGGAAATCTATAGGGGATGGCTACACCTTC,NA,TRBV10-3,TRBJ1-2,once
CASSLESGGEQFF,TGTGCCAGCAGCTTAGAGAGTGGTGGTGAGCAGTTCTTC,NA,TRBV7-9,TRBJ2-1,NA
CAWILAETYNEQFF,TGTGCCTGGATTCTAGCGGAGACATACAATGAGCAGTTCTTC,TRBD2,TRBV30,TRBJ2-1,once
CASSGRQGAGEQFF,TGTGCCAGCAGCGGTCGACAGGGGGCCGGTGAGCAGTTCTTC,TRBD1,TRBV9,TRBJ2-1,NA
CSVGGQSYEQYF,TGCAGCGTCGGGGGGCAGTCCTACGAGCAGTACTTC,NA,TRBV29-1,TRBJ2-7,NA
CASSIVLAYEQYF,TGTGCCAGTAGTATAGTCCTAGCCTACGAGCAGTACTTC,NA,TRBV19,TRBJ2-7,NA
CASSLEYYEQFF,TGTGCCAGCAGCTTAGAATACTATGAGCAGTTCTTC,NA,TRBV7-9,TRBJ2-1,NA
CASGDPRSYNEQFF,TGCGCCAGCGGAGACCCTCGCTCCTACAATGAGCAGTTCTTC,NA,TRBV5-1,TRBJ2-1,once
CASSFSGGEATYEQYF,TGTGCCAGCAGTTTCTCCGGGGGGGAGGCCACCTACGAGCAGTACTTC,TRBD2,TRBV27,TRBJ2-7,NA
CASRPGTEGHEQYF,TGTGCCAGCAGACCTGGGACAGAGGGCCACGAGCAGTACTTC,TRBD1,TRBV7-9,TRBJ2-7,NA
CASSADRGLGNTIYF,TGTGCCAGCAGCGCCGACAGGGGGCTTGGAAACACCATATATTTT,TRBD1,TRBV2,TRBJ1-3,NA
CASSLEQGLWHEQYF,TGTGCCAGCAGCCTTGAACAGGGTCTGTGGCACGAGCAGTACTTC,NA,TRBV14,TRBJ2-7,NA
CASSLRGTSGSTDTQYF,TGTGCCAGCAGCTTAAGAGGGACTAGCGGGAGCACAGATACGCAGTATTTT,TRBD2,TRBV7-3,TRBJ2-3,NA
CASSLAKSASNEQFF,TGTGCCAGCAGCCTCGCTAAGTCGGCATCCAATGAGCAGTTCTTC,NA,TRBV28,TRBJ2-1,NA
CASSLGQGLSEAFF,TGTGCCAGCAGCTTAGGGCAGGGGCTTTCAGAAGCTTTCTTT,NA,TRBV7-8,TRBJ1-1,NA
CASSVGPKGARTEAFF,TGTGCCAGCAGCGTGGGGCCAAAGGGGGCGAGGACTGAAGCTTTCTTT,TRBD1,TRBV9,TRBJ1-1,NA
CASLEYPGYEQFF,TGTGCCAGCTTGGAATACCCCGGGTATGAGCAGTTCTTC,NA,TRBV6-5,TRBJ2-1,NA
CASSPRQGARQPQHF,TGTGCCAGCAGTCCGAGACAGGGGGCCCGCCAGCCCCAGCATTTT,TRBD1,TRBV6-6,TRBJ1-5,NA
CASSPLGLGTNEKLFF,TGTGCCAGTAGCCCGTTAGGGCTCGGGACTAATGAAAAACTGTTTTTT,NA,TRBV19,TRBJ1-4,NA
CASSSMGTNTEAFF,TGTGCCAGCAGTTCTATGGGAACGAACACTGAAGCTTTCTTT,NA,TRBV27,TRBJ1-1,NA
CASSLGSFSYNEQFF,TGTGCCAGCAGCTTAGGTTCTTTCTCCTACAATGAGCAGTTCTTC,NA,TRBV11-3,TRBJ2-1,once
CASSLDVRSATRYF,TGTGCCAGCAGTTTAGATGTTAGGAGTGCGACGAGGTACTTC,NA,TRBV27,TRBJ2-7,NA
CASSTPSEAFF,TGTGCCAGTAGTACCCCCTCTGAAGCTTTCTTT,NA,TRBV19,TRBJ1-1,NA
CASSETGRSSYEQYF,TGCGCCAGCAGTGAGACAGGGCGCTCATCCTACGAGCAGTACTTC,NA,TRBV10-2,TRBJ2-7,NA
CASSSGSYEQYF,TGTGCCAGCAGCTCTGGGTCCTACGAGCAGTACTTC,NA,TRBV11-2,TRBJ2-7,NA
CSVEGTTSGSSYEQYF,TGCAGCGTTGAAGGTACGACTAGCGGGAGCTCCTACGAGCAGTACTTC,TRBD2,TRBV29-1,TRBJ2-7,NA
CASPGQGSSNQPQHF,TGTGCCAGCCCGGGACAGGGTTCAAGCAATCAGCCCCAGCATTTT,NA,TRBV12-1,TRBJ1-5,NA
CASSPGGLAGQETQYF,TGTGCCAGCAGCCCCGGCGGGCTAGCGGGCCAAGAGACCCAGTACTTC,TRBD2,TRBV7-3,TRBJ2-5,NA
CASTGRGMNTEAFF,TGTGCCAGCACCGGGAGGGGAATGAACACTGAAGCTTTCTTT,NA,TRBV6-1,TRBJ1-1,NA
CASSAHQNPYNEQFF,TGTGCCAGCAGTGCTCACCAGAACCCCTACAATGAGCAGTTCTTC,NA,TRBV25-1,TRBJ2-1,once
CASSSRDAGPNYGYTF,TGTGCCAGCAGCTCACGGGACGCAGGCCCTAACTATGGCTACACCTTC,NA,TRBV5-4,TRBJ1-2,NA
CASSPAGNEQFF,TGTGCCAGCAGCCCTGCGGGCAATGAGCAGTTCTTC,NA,TRBV6-6,TRBJ2-1,once
CASRRRDSYTEAFF,TGTGCCAGCAGACGCCGGGACAGTTACACTGAAGCTTTCTTT,TRBD1,TRBV27,TRBJ1-1,few
CAWTENSNQPQHF,TGTGCCTGGACAGAGAATAGCAATCAGCCCCAGCATTTT,NA,TRBV30,TRBJ1-5,NA
CASSLGLRGYEQYF,TGTGCCAGCAGTTTAGGCCTTCGGGGCTACGAGCAGTACTTC,NA,TRBV28,TRBJ2-7,NA
CASSFPAGELFF,TGTGCCAGCAGTTTCCCAGCCGGGGAGCTGTTTTTT,NA,TRBV27,TRBJ2-2,NA
CASSLSPDTQYF,TGTGCCAGCAGTTTATCACCAGATACGCAGTATTTT,NA,TRBV28,TRBJ2-3,NA
CASSLEPWSSSGNTIYF,TGTGCCAGCAGCTTAGAACCCTGGAGTTCCTCTGGAAACACCATATATTTT,NA,TRBV11-2,TRBJ1-3,NA
CASSVVGGADTIYF,TGTGCCAGCAGCGTAGTTGGAGGGGCGGACACCATATATTTT,NA,TRBV9,TRBJ1-3,NA
CASSSDVSGTYLNMNTEAFF,TGTGCCAGCAGCAGTGATGTGTCCGGGACCTACTTAAACATGAACACTGAAGCTTTCTTT,NA,TRBV7-8,TRBJ1-1,NA
CASSIRASDYGYTF,TGTGCCAGTAGTATAAGGGCCTCAGACTATGGCTACACCTTC,NA,TRBV19,TRBJ1-2,NA
CASSQTNGPYNEQFF,TGTGCCAGCAGCCAAACAAACGGGCCCTACAATGAGCAGTTCTTC,NA,TRBV4-2,TRBJ2-1,NA
CASSIINGRVGQPQHF,TGTGCCAGCAGCATCATTAACGGGAGGGTAGGTCAGCCCCAGCATTTT,NA,TRBV28,TRBJ1-5,NA
CASSLNPAYEQYF,TGTGCCAGCAGTTTAAACCCAGCCTACGAGCAGTACTTC,NA,TRBV27,TRBJ2-7,NA
CATTPFELSSYNEQFF,TGTGCCACCACCCCGTTTGAGTTAAGCTCCTACAATGAGCAGTTCTTC,NA,TRBV15,TRBJ2-1,NA
CASSLMPGRQETQYF,TGTGCCAGCAGCTTAATGCCAGGGAGGCAAGAGACCCAGTACTTC,NA,TRBV7-8,TRBJ2-5,NA
CASSLGGGIEAFF,TGTGCCAGCAGCTTAGGGGGGGGTATTGAAGCTTTCTTT,NA,TRBV11-2,TRBJ1-1,NA
CASSIIDSSYEQYF,TGTGCCAGCAGTATTATCGACAGTTCCTACGAGCAGTACTTC,NA,TRBV28,TRBJ2-7,NA
CANLTGGRYEQYF,TGCGCCAACTTGACAGGGGGCCGTTACGAGCAGTACTTC,TRBD1,TRBV10-1,TRBJ2-7,NA
CASSVGTGNYEQYF,TGTGCCAGCAGCGTCGGGACAGGGAACTACGAGCAGTACTTC,TRBD1,TRBV9,TRBJ2-7,NA
CAWSAVMNTEAFF,TGTGCCTGGAGCGCCGTTATGAACACTGAAGCTTTCTTT,NA,TRBV30,TRBJ1-1,NA
CASSQDSRLGYGGELFF,TGTGCCAGCAGCCAAGACAGTCGACTAGGCTACGGCGGGGAGCTGTTTTTT,NA,TRBV4-2,TRBJ2-2,NA
CASSENQPQHF,TGTGCCAGCAGTGAAAATCAGCCCCAGCATTTT,NA,TRBV28,TRBJ1-5,NA